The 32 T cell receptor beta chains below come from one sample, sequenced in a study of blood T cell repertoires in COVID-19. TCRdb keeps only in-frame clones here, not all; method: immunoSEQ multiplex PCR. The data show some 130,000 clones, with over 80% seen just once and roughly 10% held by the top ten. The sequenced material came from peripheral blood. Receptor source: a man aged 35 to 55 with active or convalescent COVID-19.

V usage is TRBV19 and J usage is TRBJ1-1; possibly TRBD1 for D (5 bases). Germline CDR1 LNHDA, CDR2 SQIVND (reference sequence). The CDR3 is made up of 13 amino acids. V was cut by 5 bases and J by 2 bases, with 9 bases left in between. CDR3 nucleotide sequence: TGTGCCAGTAGTCCACAGGACAACACTGAAGCTTTCTTT. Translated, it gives CASSPQDNTEAFF.

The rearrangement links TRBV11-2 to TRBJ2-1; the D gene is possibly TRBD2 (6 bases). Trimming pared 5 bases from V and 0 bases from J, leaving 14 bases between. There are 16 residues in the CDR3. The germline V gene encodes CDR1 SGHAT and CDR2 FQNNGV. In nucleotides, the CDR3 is TGTGCCAGCAGCGTCCCGGGACTGAGCTCCTACAATGAGCAGTTCTTC. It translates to CASSVPGLSSYNEQFF.

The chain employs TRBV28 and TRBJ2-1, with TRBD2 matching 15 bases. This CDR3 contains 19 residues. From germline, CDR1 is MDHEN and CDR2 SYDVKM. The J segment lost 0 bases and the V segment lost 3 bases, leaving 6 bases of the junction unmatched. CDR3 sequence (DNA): TGTGCCAGCAGTTTCTCATGGGGACTAGCGGGGGGCTCCTACAATGAGCAGTTCTTC. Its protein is CASSFSWGLAGGSYNEQFF.

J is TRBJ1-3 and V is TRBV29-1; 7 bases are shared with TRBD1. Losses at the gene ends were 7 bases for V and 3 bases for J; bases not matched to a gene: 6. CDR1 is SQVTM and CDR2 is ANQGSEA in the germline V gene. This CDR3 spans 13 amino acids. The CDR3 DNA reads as TGCAGCGGTACAGGGGTTAGTGGAAACACCATATATTTT. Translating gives CSGTGVSGNTIYF.

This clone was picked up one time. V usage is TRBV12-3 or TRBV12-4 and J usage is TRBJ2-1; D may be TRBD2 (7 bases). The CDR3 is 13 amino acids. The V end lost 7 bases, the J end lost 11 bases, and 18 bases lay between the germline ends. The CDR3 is CASTATGGPKQFF. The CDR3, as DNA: TGTGCCAGCACCGCCACGGGGGGCCCAAAGCAGTTCTTC.

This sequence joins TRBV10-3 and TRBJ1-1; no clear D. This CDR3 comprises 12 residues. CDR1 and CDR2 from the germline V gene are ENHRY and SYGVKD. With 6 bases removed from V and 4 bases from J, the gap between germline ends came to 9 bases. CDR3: CAIREEGTEAFF. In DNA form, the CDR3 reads TGTGCCATCAGGGAGGAGGGCACTGAAGCTTTCTTT.

In nucleotides, the CDR3 is TGTGCCACGTCTCTGGCGGGGCCCTACGAGCAGTACTTC. The encoded protein is CATSLAGPYEQYF. This chain links TRBV15 with TRBJ2-7; weak D call: TRBD2 (6 bases). Trimming pared 9 bases from V and 2 bases from J, leaving 14 bases between. Looked up from germline, CDR1 is LNHNV and CDR2 is YYDKDF (reference sequence). The CDR3 loop spans 13 amino acids. Filled out from reference TRBV15 and TRBJ2-7, the complete variable domain reads DAMVIQNPRYQVTQFGKPVTLSCSQTLNHNVMYWYQQKSSQAPKLLFHYYDKDFNNEADTPDNFQSRRPNTSFCFLDIRSPGLGDTAMYLCATSLAGPYEQYFGPGTRLTVT.

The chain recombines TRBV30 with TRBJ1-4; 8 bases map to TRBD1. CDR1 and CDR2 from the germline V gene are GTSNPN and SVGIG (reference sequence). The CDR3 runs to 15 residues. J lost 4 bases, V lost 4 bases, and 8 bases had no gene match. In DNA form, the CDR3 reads TGTGCCTGGATTCCCAGGGGGCCGGTTAATGAAAAACTGTTTTTT. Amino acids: CAWIPRGPVNEKLFF.

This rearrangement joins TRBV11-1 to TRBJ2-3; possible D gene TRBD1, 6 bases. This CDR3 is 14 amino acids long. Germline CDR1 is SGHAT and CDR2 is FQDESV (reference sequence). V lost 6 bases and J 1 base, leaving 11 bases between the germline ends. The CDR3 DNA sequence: TGTGCCAGCAGATCAGAGGGGGGCACAGATACGCAGTATTTT. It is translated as CASRSEGGTDTQYF. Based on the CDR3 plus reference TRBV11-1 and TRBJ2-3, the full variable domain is EAEVAQSPRYKITEKSQAVAFWCDPISGHATLYWYRQILGQGPELLVQFQDESVVDDSQLPKDRFSAERLKGVDSTLKIQPAELGDSAMYLCASRSEGGTDTQYFGPGTRLTVL.

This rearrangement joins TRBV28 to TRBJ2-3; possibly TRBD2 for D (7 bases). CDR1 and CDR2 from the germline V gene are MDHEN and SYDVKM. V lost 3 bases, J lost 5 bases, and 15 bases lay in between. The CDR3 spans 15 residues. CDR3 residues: CASSFGGGLLDTQYF. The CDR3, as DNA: TGTGCCAGCAGTTTCGGCGGGGGCCTCCTAGATACGCAGTATTTT.

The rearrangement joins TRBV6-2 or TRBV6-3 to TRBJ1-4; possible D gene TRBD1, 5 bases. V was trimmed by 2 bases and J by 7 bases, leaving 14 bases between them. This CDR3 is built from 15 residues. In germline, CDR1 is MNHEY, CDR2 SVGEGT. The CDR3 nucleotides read TGTGCCAGCAGTTACGGTGACGGGGGTCGTGAAAAACTGTTTTTT. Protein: CASSYGDGGREKLFF.

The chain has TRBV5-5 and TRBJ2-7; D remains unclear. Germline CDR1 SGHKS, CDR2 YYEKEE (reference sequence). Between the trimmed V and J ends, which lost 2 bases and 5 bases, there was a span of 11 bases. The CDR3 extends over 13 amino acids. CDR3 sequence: CASSFQAIHEQYF. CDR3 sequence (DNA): TGTGCCAGCAGCTTCCAGGCCATCCACGAGCAGTACTTC.

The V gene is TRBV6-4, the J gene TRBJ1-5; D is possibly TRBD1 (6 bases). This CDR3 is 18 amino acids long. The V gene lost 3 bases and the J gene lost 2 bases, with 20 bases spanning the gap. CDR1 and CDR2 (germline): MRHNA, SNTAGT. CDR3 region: CASSETCTGTLGNQPQHF. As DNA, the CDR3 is TGTGCCAGCAGTGAGACCTGTACAGGGACGTTGGGCAATCAGCCCCAGCATTTT.

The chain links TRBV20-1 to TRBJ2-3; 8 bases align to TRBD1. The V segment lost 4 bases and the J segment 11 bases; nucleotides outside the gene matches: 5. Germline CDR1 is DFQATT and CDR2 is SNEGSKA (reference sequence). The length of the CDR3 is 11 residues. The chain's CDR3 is CSAKTGGRQYF. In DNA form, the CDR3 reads TGCAGTGCTAAAACAGGGGGAAGGCAGTATTTT.

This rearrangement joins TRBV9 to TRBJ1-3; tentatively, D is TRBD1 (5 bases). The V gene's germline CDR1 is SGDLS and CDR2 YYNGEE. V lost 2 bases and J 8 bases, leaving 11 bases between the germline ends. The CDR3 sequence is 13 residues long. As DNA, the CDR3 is TGTGCCAGCAGCGTCGGGGGTTTGGACACCATATATTTT. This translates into CASSVGGLDTIYF.

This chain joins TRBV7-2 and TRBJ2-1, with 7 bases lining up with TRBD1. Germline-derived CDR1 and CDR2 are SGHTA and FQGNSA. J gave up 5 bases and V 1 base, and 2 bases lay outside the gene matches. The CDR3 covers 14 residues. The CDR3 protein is CASSLGRGNNEQFF. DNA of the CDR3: TGTGCCAGCAGCTTAGGCAGGGGGAACAATGAGCAGTTCTTC.

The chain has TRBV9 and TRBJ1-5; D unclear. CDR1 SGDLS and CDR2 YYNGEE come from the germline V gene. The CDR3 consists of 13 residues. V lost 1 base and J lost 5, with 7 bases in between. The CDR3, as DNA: TGTGCCAGCAGCGTAAGGGAGGATCAGCCCCAGCATTTT. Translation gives CASSVREDQPQHF. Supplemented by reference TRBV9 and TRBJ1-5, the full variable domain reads DSGVTQTPKHLITATGQRVTLRCSPRSGDLSVYWYQQSLDQGLQFLIQYYNGEERAKGNILERFSAQQFPDLHSELNLSSLELGDSALYFCASSVREDQPQHFGDGTRLSIL.

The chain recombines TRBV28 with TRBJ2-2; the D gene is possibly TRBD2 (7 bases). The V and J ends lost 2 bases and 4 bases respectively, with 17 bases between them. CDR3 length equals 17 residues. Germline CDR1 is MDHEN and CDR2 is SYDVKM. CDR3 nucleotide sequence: TGTGCCAGCAGTTTAGCGCTGGGGGGGGCGTCCACCGGGGAGCTGTTTTTT. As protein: CASSLALGGASTGELFF.

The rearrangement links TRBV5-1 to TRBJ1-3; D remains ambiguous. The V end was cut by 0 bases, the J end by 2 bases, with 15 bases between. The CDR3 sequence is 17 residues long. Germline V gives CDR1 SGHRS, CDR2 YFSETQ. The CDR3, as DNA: TGCGCCAGCAGCTTGGGAGGCAGTGGATCGGCTGGAAACACCATATATTTT. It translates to CASSLGGSGSAGNTIYF.

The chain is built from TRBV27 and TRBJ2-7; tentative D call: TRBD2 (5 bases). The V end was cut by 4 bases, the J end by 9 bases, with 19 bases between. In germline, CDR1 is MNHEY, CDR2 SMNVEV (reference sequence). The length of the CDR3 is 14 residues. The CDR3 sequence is CASSYRGLRVAQYF. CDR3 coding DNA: TGTGCCAGCAGTTATAGAGGGTTGAGGGTTGCGCAGTACTTC.

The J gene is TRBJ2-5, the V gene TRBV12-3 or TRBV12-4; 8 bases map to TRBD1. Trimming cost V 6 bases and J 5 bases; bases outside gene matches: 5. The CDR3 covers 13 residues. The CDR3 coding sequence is TGTGCCAGCAGAGTCCAGGGGGCTGAGACCCAGTACTTC. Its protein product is CASRVQGAETQYF.

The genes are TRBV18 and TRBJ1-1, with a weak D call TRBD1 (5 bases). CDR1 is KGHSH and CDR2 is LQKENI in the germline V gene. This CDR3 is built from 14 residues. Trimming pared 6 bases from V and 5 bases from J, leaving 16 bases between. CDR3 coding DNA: TGTGCCAGCTCCCCCGGATCAGGGCGTACTGAAGCTTTCTTT. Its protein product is CASSPGSGRTEAFF.

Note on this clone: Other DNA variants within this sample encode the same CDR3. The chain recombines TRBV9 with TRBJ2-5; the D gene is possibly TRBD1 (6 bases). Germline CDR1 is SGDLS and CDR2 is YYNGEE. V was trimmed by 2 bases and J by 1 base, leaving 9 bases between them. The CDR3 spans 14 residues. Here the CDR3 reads CASSVLGGQETQYF. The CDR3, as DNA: TGTGCCAGCAGCGTCTTAGGGGGCCAAGAGACCCAGTACTTC.

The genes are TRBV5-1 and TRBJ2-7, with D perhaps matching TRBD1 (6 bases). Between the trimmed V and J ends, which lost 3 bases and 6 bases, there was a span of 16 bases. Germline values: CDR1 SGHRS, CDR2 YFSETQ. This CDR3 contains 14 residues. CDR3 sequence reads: CASSSRDNRGEQYF. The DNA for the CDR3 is TGCGCCAGCAGCTCCCGGGACAACCGAGGCGAGCAGTACTTC. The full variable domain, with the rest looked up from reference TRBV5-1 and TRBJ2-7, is KAGVTQTPRYLIKTRGQQVTLSCSPISGHRSVSWYQQTPGQGLQFLFEYFSETQRNKGNFPGRFSGRQFSNSRSEMNVSTLELGDSALYLCASSSRDNRGEQYFGPGTRLTVT.

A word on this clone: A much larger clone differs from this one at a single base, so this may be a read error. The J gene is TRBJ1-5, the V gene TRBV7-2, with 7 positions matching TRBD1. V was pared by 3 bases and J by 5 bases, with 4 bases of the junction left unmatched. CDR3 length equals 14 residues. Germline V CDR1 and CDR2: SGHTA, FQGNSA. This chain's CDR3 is CASSFGTAYQPQHF. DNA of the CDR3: TGTGCCAGCAGCTTTGGGACAGCATATCAGCCCCAGCATTTT.

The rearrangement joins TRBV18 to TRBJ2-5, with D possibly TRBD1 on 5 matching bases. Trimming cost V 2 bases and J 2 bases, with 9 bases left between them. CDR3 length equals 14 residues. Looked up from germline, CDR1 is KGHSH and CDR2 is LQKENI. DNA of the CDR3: TGTGCCAGCTCACCAGTCAGGGTTCAAGAGACCCAGTACTTC. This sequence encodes CASSPVRVQETQYF.

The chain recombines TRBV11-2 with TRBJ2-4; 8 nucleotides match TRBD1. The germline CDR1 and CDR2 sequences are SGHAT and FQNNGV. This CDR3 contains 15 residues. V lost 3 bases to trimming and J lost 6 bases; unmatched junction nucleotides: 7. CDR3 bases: TGTGCCAGCAGCTTTGGCCAGGGGGCCGGAAACATTCAGTACTTC. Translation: CASSFGQGAGNIQYF.

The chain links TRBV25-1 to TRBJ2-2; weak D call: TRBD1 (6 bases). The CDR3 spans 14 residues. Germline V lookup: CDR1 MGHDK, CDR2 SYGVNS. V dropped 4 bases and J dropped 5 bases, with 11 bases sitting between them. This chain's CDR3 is CASSGTAETGELFF. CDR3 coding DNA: TGTGCCAGCAGTGGGACAGCAGAAACCGGGGAGCTGTTTTTT.

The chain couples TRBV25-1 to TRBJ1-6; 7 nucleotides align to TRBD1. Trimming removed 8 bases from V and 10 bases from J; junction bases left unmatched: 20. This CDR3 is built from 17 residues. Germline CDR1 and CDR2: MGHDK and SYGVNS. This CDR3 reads CASSRERQGVVESPLHF. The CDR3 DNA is TGTGCCAGCTCTAGGGAAAGACAGGGAGTAGTAGAATCACCCCTCCACTTT.

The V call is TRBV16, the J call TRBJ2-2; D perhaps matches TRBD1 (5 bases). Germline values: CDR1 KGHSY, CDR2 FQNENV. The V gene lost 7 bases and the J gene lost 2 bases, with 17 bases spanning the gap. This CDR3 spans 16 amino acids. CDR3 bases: TGTGCCAGCACCCCAGGGATAGGGGCCAACACCGGGGAGCTGTTTTTT. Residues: CASTPGIGANTGELFF. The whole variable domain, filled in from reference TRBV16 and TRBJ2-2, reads GEEVAQTPKHLVRGEGQKAKLYCAPIKGHSYVFWYQQVLKNEFKFLISFQNENVFDETGMPKERFSAKCLPNSPCSLEIQATKLEDSAVYFCASTPGIGANTGELFFGEGSRLTVL.

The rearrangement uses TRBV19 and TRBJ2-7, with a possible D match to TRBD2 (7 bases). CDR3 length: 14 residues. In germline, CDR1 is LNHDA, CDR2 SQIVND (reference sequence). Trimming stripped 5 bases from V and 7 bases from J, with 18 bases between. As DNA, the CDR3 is TGTGCCAGTAGTCCCGGGACTAATAGGGGGGAGCAGTACTTC. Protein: CASSPGTNRGEQYF. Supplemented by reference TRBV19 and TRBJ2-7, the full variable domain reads DGGITQSPKYLFRKEGQNVTLSCEQNLNHDAMYWYRQDPGQGLRLIYYSQIVNDFQKGDIAEGYSVSREKKESFPLTVTSAQKNPTAFYLCASSPGTNRGEQYFGPGTRLTVT.

Written as DNA, the CDR3 is TGCGCCAGCAGTGATTCGGCAGGGTATTTGAATGAGCAGTTCTTC. It yields the protein CASSDSAGYLNEQFF. The V call is TRBV10-1, the J call TRBJ2-1; D may be TRBD1 (5 bases). The CDR3 covers 15 residues. Trimming left V 3 bases short and J 7 bases short, with 16 bases between. From germline, CDR1 is WNHNN and CDR2 SYGVQD (reference sequence).